This T cell receptor beta chain was sequenced in a study of T cells in Graves' hyperthyroidism and ophthalmopathy. TCR beta CDR3 regions were amplified from RNA. During a first-round RT-PCR of the TCR CDR3, the HTBI primer set was used. TCRdb re-analysed the multiplex PCR reads in MiXCR, keeping a single row per CDR3 protein. The sample contains around 570,000 distinct CDR3 sequences, 20% of which appear only once. This clonotype was detected ten times or more. Ophthalmopathy in the patients scored at least 3 on Clinical Activity Score and at least 4 on NOSPECS grade, lasting under 3 months. The CDR3 length is 14 residues. Germline V gene data show CDR1 as SGHRS and CDR2 as YFSETQ. J gave up 8 bases and V 3 bases, and 2 bases lay outside the gene matches.

This chain links TRBV5-1 with TRBJ1-6; 10 nucleotides align to TRBD1. Sequenced material: blood. The TCR sequence derives from a man in his forties or fifties with Graves' ophthalmopathy. The DNA for the CDR3 is TGCGCCAGCAGCTCGGGGACAGGGGATTCACCCCTCCACTTT. Translation: CASSSGTGDSPLHF. The whole variable domain, remainder taken from reference TRBV5-1 and TRBJ1-6, is KAGVTQTPRYLIKTRGQQVTLSCSPISGHRSVSWYQQTPGQGLQFLFEYFSETQRNKGNFPGRFSGRQFSNSRSEMNVSTLELGDSALYLCASSSGTGDSPLHFGNGTRLTVT.